This T cell receptor beta chain derives from a study of blood T cell repertoires in COVID-19 (dated by TCRdb to the early 2020s). Regarding the study in general: Samples from collaborators originated in the United States, Italy and Spain and spanned both the acute and convalescent phases of COVID-19. A de-identified subject ID, COVID-19 status, age in years and sex were almost always included in the sample metadata. Deeply sampled blood TCRbeta repertoires from subjects exposed to, actively infected with, or recovered from COVID-19 were included in the dataset. Where HLA class I and class II types were available, the types were taken from metadata supplied by the sample provider, not from assay-based typing. The samples were drawn from two sources: the first 160 participants of the ongoing ImmuneRACE study, and 950 to 1,500 subjects contributed by 6 global collaborators. The material from the prospective study consisted of cDNA or gDNA derived from T cells, B-cell-depleted T cells, or PBMCs. A freely available public database, intended as a resource for researchers studying the immune response to SARS-CoV-2, is where the repertoires were released.

This clone was counted a single time. No cognate antigen has been identified for it. No base quality values were provided; no much bigger clone lies one nucleotide off. At one collaborating source in Seattle, patients were enrolled during active infection and were followed longitudinally through the course of disease. Whole blood was collected in K2EDTA tubes by collaborating institutions according to the institutions' own protocols. Collaborator samples were shipped for TCRbeta analysis as frozen whole blood, isolated PBMCs, or DNA extracted from either sample type. Overall study results and their limits: The amount of clinical and demographic metadata varied by source and participant and was provided uncurated.

A distance of 16 bases separates the germline ends of V and J, which lose 6 bases and 10 bases respectively. The CDR3 spans 13 residues, from the cysteine through the phenylalanine. The kept DNA is CDR3 alone, 39 bases in frame from the first base. Based on the germline V gene (reference sequence), the CDR1 and CDR2 sequences are LNHDA and SQIVND. TCRbeta CDR3 regions were amplified from genomic DNA by means of the immunoSEQ Assay, a bias-controlled multiplex PCR. Per the source publication's procedure: The number of nucleated cells in each sample was estimated by amplification of reference gene primers within the assay. To quantify the absolute abundance of each unique TCRbeta CDR3 rearrangement, sequence reads were collapsed and filtered. Productive Simpson clonality was computed per sample as the square root of Simpson's diversity index over productive rearrangements. Here the immuneACCESS table is served through TCRdb, limited to in-frame sequences with V and J called. Missing clones are a known gap in these copies; in checked studies unresolved V genes cover under half, and the rest lacks a known reason. V, J and clone size derive from that table, while D and trimming were established from the DNA sequence. For this sample the table gives roughly 120,000 clones, of which around 76% were detected only once. 5.5% to 7.5% of the sample comes from the top ten.

The source is a man older than 75 with COVID-19, enrolled during active disease. The sample comprised peripheral blood. The V and J segments used are TRBV19 and TRBJ2-1; 6 matching bases give a weak D call of TRBD1. The DNA sequence reads TGTGCCAGTAGCAGGGGCCCGGAGTGGGAGCAGTTCTTC. Its product reads: CASSRGPEWEQFF.